This T cell receptor beta chain came from a study of identical twins' blood T cells. Only a few counts were recorded for this clonotype. Sample barcodes were added at both library ends during cDNA synthesis. TCRdb called the 5' RACE reads again in MiXCR, with one record for every CDR3 protein. Of fewer than 450,000 distinct CDR3 sequences listed, over 25% are singletons. V lost 0 bases to trimming and J lost 3 bases, with 12 bases between them. The CDR3 is 14 amino acids. CDR1 and CDR2 (germline): DFQATT, SNEGSKA (reference sequence). Material: PBMCs. This chain uses TRBV20-1 with TRBJ2-7, with D perhaps being TRBD1 or TRBD2 (7 bases each). This receptor was identified in a woman between 18 and 55 years old in good health. The DNA for the CDR3 is TGCAGTGCTAGAGATGGGAGGGGGCGCTACGAGCAGTACTTC. Its protein product is CSARDGRGRYEQYF.